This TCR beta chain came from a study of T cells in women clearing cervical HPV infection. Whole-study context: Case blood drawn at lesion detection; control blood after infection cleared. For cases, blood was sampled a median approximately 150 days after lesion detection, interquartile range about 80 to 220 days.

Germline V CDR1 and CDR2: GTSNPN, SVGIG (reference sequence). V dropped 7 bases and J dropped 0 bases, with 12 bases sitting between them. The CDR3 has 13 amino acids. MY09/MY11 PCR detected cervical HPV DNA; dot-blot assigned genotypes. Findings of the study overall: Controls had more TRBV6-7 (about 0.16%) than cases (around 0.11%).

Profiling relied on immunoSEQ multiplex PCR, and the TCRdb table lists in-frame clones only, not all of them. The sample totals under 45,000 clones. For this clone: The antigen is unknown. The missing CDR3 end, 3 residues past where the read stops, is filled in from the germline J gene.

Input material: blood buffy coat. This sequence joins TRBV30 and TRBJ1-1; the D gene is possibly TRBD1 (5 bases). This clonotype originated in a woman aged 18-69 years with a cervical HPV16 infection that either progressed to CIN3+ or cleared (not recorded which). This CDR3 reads CAYRQNMNTEAFF. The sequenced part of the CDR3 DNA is TGTGCCTACAGACAGAATATGAACACTGAA.